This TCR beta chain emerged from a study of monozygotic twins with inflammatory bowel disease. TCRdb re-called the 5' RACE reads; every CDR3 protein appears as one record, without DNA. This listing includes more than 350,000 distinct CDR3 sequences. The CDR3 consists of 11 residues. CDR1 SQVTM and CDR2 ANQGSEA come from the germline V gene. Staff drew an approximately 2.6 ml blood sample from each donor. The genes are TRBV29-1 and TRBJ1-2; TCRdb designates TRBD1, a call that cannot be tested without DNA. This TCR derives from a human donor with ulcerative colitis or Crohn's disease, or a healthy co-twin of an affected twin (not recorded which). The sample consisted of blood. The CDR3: CSVIAPHGYTF.